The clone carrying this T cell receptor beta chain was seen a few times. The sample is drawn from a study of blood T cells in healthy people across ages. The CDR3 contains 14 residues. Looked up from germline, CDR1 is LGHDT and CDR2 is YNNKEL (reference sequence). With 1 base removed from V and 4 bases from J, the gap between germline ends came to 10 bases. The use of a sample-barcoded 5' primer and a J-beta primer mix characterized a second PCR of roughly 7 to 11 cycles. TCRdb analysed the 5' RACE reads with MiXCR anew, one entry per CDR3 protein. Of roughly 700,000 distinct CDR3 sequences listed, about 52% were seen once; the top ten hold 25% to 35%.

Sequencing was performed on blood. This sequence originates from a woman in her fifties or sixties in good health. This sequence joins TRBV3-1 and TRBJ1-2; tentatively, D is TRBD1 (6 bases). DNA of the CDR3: TGTGCCAGCAGCCAAGGAGGGGGGGGCTATGGCTACACCTTC. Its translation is CASSQGGGGYGYTF.